Shown below are 17 T cell receptor beta chains from a single sample sequenced in a study of siplizumab effects on memory and regulatory T cells. Clones were sequenced by immunoSEQ multiplex PCR, and TCRdb holds only the in-frame ones, with some missing. The sample holds about 100,000 clones, just under 95% seen once. The sample was non-Treg CD4+ T cells sorted from blood. These receptor sequences come from a human donor in good health.

The chain couples TRBV2 to TRBJ2-5; maybe TRBD1 (6 bases). In germline, CDR1 is SNHLY, CDR2 FYNNEI. The CDR3 runs 17 residues. The V end was cut by 3 bases, the J end by 0 bases, with 17 bases between. CDR3: CASSEGWGRGYQETQYF. CDR3 bases: TGTGCCAGCAGTGAGGGGTGGGGAAGGGGGTACCAAGAGACCCAGTACTTC.

The chain combines TRBV5-1 with TRBJ1-2; weak D call: TRBD1 (5 bases). Per the germline V gene, CDR1 is SGHRS and CDR2 is YFSETQ. V lost 2 bases to trimming and J lost 8 bases, with 13 bases between them. The CDR3 has 13 amino acids. The CDR3 sequence: CASSFTIQGGYTF. The CDR3 DNA reads as TGCGCCAGCAGCTTTACTATCCAGGGCGGCTACACCTTC.

The chain recombines TRBV28 with TRBJ1-4; no firm D call. The CDR3 totals 14 residues. Deletions cut 6 bases from V and 4 bases from J, with 12 bases between. Germline assignment: CDR1 MDHEN and CDR2 SYDVKM. The CDR3 region has the DNA TGTGCCAGCAGCCTAGGCAGATATAATGAAAAACTGTTTTTT. This encodes CASSLGRYNEKLFF. The full variable domain, its missing parts supplied by reference TRBV28 and TRBJ1-4, is DVKVTQSSRYLVKRTGEKVFLECVQDMDHENMFWYRQDPGLGLRLIYFSYDVKMKEKGDIPEGYSVSREKKERFSLILESASTNQTSMYLCASSLGRYNEKLFFGSGTQLSVL.

This rearrangement joins TRBV10-3 to TRBJ2-3; D possibly corresponds to TRBD1 (6 bases). Germline CDR1 ENHRY, CDR2 SYGVKD. The V and J ends lost 0 bases and 0 bases respectively, with 13 bases between them. The CDR3 has 17 residues. The CDR3 is CAISESGAVLSTDTQYF. The CDR3 bases are TGTGCCATCAGTGAGTCGGGGGCGGTTCTGAGCACAGATACGCAGTATTTT.

V is TRBV29-1 and J is TRBJ2-1, with 9 bases matching TRBD2. Per the germline V gene, CDR1 is SQVTM and CDR2 is ANQGSEA. The CDR3 loop spans 13 amino acids. Unmatched junction bases numbered 5, after V lost 4 bases and J lost 7 bases. CDR3 loop: CSVGGRAANEQFF. The CDR3 DNA is TGCAGCGTTGGCGGGAGGGCTGCGAATGAGCAGTTCTTC.

The chain links TRBV11-2 to TRBJ2-5; 9 bases match TRBD1. With V trimmed by 6 bases and J by 6 bases, 8 bases remained unmatched. The germline gives CDR1 SGHAT, CDR2 FQNNGV. This CDR3 is built from 14 residues. This CDR3 reads CASRLTGGAKTQYF. For the CDR3, the DNA is TGTGCCAGCAGACTTACAGGGGGCGCGAAGACCCAGTACTTC.

The rearrangement uses TRBV18 and TRBJ1-1; D perhaps matches TRBD1 (6 bases). V was shortened by 6 bases and J by 8 bases, with 7 bases between the two germline ends. The germline V gene has CDR1 KGHSH and CDR2 LQKENI. This CDR3 has 10 amino acids. The CDR3 protein is CASSGTEAFF. CDR3 coding DNA: TGTGCCAGCTCCGGGACAGAAGCTTTCTTT.

The chain couples TRBV6-5 to TRBJ2-1; D is undetermined. V lost 2 bases and J 5 bases, leaving 10 bases between the germline ends. CDR1 MNHEY and CDR2 SVGAGI come from the germline V gene. The CDR3 consists of 14 residues. The CDR3 spells CASSYTLNHNEQFF. CDR3 in DNA: TGTGCCAGCAGTTACACCCTCAACCACAATGAGCAGTTCTTC.

The chain employs TRBV19 and TRBJ2-7, with D perhaps TRBD2 (5 bases). This CDR3 spans 15 amino acids. The germline gives CDR1 LNHDA, CDR2 SQIVND (reference sequence). Trimming took off 6 bases at V and 1 base at J, with 16 bases between the two ends. The DNA of the CDR3 is TGTGCCAGTAGGGAGGCGGGTCCCGGATCCTACGAGCAGTACTTC. It translates to CASREAGPGSYEQYF. Based on the CDR3 plus reference TRBV19 and TRBJ2-7, the full variable domain is DGGITQSPKYLFRKEGQNVTLSCEQNLNHDAMYWYRQDPGQGLRLIYYSQIVNDFQKGDIAEGYSVSREKKESFPLTVTSAQKNPTAFYLCASREAGPGSYEQYFGPGTRLTVT.

This clone was counted a single time. The chain joins TRBV9 to TRBJ2-1; TRBD1 or TRBD2 may be the D gene (6 bases each). V lost 2 bases and J 2 bases, leaving 11 bases between the germline ends. The germline V gene has CDR1 SGDLS and CDR2 YYNGEE. This CDR3 has 15 amino acids. The CDR3 DNA is TGTGCCAGCAGCGTTGGGGGGCCAGCCTACAATGAGCAGTTCTTC. This encodes CASSVGGPAYNEQFF.

The V gene is TRBV5-1, the J gene TRBJ2-1; weak D call: TRBD2 (6 bases). Germline CDR1 SGHRS, CDR2 YFSETQ. The CDR3 covers 18 residues. The germline V and J ends were trimmed by 0 bases and 7 bases, with 23 bases remaining between them. Written as DNA, the CDR3 is TGCGCCAGCAGCTTGGTCTCAATGGGAGGACCCCGGTGGAATGAGCAGTTCTTC. Amino acids: CASSLVSMGGPRWNEQFF.

A few counts support this clone. The genes are TRBV30 and TRBJ1-3; tentatively, D is TRBD1 (6 bases). The CDR3 has 15 amino acids. The V gene lost 0 bases and the J gene lost 2 bases, with 11 bases spanning the gap. The germline V gene encodes CDR1 GTSNPN and CDR2 SVGIG (reference sequence). In DNA, the CDR3 is TGTGCCTGGAGTGTCCCCACAGGGACTGGAAACACCATATATTTT. Amino acids: CAWSVPTGTGNTIYF.

The rearrangement joins TRBV14 to TRBJ1-5; no firm D call. V lost 2 bases, J lost 0 bases, and 2 bases lay in between. The CDR3 has 13 amino acids. Germline V gene lookup returns CDR1 SGHDN and CDR2 FVKESK. The chain's CDR3 is CASSQNSNQPQHF. The CDR3 DNA follows: TGTGCCAGCAGCCAAAATAGCAATCAGCCCCAGCATTTT.

J is TRBJ2-2 and V is TRBV5-3, with a possible D match to TRBD2 (6 bases). TRBV5-3 belongs to the ORF category, with a function that is uncertain. This CDR3 has 17 residues. The V end lost 2 bases, the J end lost 4 bases, and 18 bases lay between the germline ends. The CDR3 is CARSFPPKTEGTGELFF. For the CDR3, the DNA is TGTGCCAGAAGCTTCCCGCCTAAGACGGAGGGCACCGGGGAGCTGTTTTTT.

The chain carries TRBV2 and TRBJ2-4; 10 bases map to TRBD2. Per the germline V gene, CDR1 is SNHLY and CDR2 is FYNNEI. This CDR3 is 18 amino acids long. With 9 bases clipped from V and 6 bases from J, the junction kept 20 bases outside the gene matches. The CDR3 reads CASSLPKSGRAIRNIQYF. Here the CDR3 DNA reads TGTGCCAGTTCATTACCCAAAAGCGGGAGGGCCATTAGAAACATTCAGTACTTC.

The V gene is TRBV6-5, the J gene TRBJ1-1, with D possibly TRBD1 on 5 matching bases. Germline V gene lookup returns CDR1 MNHEY and CDR2 SVGAGI. The V end was cut by 0 bases, the J end by 0 bases, with 11 bases between. The CDR3 totals 16 residues. The CDR3 loop is CASSYSGQIMNTEAFF. CDR3 DNA: TGTGCCAGCAGTTACTCAGGACAAATCATGAACACTGAAGCTTTCTTT.

The J gene is TRBJ1-1, the V gene TRBV6-5; D ambiguous. The V and J ends lost 6 bases and 2 bases respectively, with 10 bases between them. This CDR3 is built from 13 residues. Germline V gene sequence: CDR1 MNHEY, CDR2 SVGAGI. CDR3 amino acids: CASRRTSNTEAFF. The CDR3 coding sequence is TGTGCCAGCAGGAGAACAAGCAACACTGAAGCTTTCTTT.